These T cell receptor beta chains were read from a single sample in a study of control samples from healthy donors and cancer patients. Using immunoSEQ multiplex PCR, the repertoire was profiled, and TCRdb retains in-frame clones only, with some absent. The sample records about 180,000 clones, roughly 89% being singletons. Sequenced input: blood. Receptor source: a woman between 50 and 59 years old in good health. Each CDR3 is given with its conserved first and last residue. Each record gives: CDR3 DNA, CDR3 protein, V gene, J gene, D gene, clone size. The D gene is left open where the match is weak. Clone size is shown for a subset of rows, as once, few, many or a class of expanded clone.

cdr3_nt: TGTGCCATCAGTGAGCCTGAAATGGGAAACACCATATATTTT
cdr3_aa: CAISEPEMGNTIYF
v_call: TRBV10-3
j_call: TRBJ1-3
d_call: .
clone_size: .

cdr3_nt: TGCGCCAGCAGCCCCGGACAGGGACCTGGAAACACCATATATTTT
cdr3_aa: CASSPGQGPGNTIYF
v_call: TRBV5-1
j_call: TRBJ1-3
d_call: TRBD1
clone_size: .

cdr3_nt: TGTGCCAGCAGTTATTCAGGACTCCCCCACTTGCAGTATTTT
cdr3_aa: CASSYSGLPHLQYF
v_call: TRBV6-2/TRBV6-3
j_call: TRBJ2-3
d_call: .
clone_size: .

cdr3_nt: TGTGCCTCCTCGCGGTCCAACACCGGGGAGCTGTTTTTT
cdr3_aa: CASSRSNTGELFF
v_call: TRBV7-3
j_call: TRBJ2-2
d_call: .
clone_size: .

cdr3_nt: TGTGCCAGCAGCGAGGCCGAGACTTGGGCGGATGAGCAGTTCTTC
cdr3_aa: CASSEAETWADEQFF
v_call: TRBV9
j_call: TRBJ2-1
d_call: .
clone_size: once

cdr3_nt: TGTGCCAGCAGTGGTGGGGGGCCCCAAGAGACCCAGTACTTC
cdr3_aa: CASSGGGPQETQYF
v_call: TRBV2
j_call: TRBJ2-5
d_call: .
clone_size: .

cdr3_nt: TGTGCCACCAGCAGAGATGGGACGGGGACTGAAGCTTTCTTT
cdr3_aa: CATSRDGTGTEAFF
v_call: TRBV15
j_call: TRBJ1-1
d_call: .
clone_size: .

cdr3_nt: TGTGCCAGCGCGAGGGCGGCTGCGAGCTCCTACGAGCAGTACTTC
cdr3_aa: CASARAAASSYEQYF
v_call: TRBV9
j_call: TRBJ2-7
d_call: .
clone_size: .

cdr3_nt: TGTGCAAGCAGCTGGGCGAGCTCCTACGAGCAGTACTTC
cdr3_aa: CASSWASSYEQYF
v_call: TRBV14
j_call: TRBJ2-7
d_call: .
clone_size: once

cdr3_nt: TGTGCCTGGATGGCAAAATCAGCCTACTGGGGAGCTTTCTTT
cdr3_aa: CAWMAKSAYWGAFF
v_call: TRBV30
j_call: TRBJ1-1
d_call: .
clone_size: .